This T cell receptor (beta chain) comes out of a study of T cells after yellow fever vaccination. Study-wide background: The authors prepared low-cell-number fractions using SMART-Seq v4 Ultra Low Input. The study, taken as a whole, reports: Though it reached lower strength, the secondary response hit its peak faster, day 5 versus 15. Among primary-vaccination clones, most reappeared after the booster, at around 97% for CD4 and more than 85% for CD8.

Trimming cost V 6 bases and J 5 bases, with 14 bases left between them. This CDR3 has 13 amino acids. Germline lookup yields CDR1 SEHNR and CDR2 FQNEAQ (reference sequence). TCRdb passed the 5' RACE reads through MiXCR, listing each CDR3 protein once. The sample has 400,000 to 450,000 distinct CDR3 sequences; 18% are singletons. Comment on this clonotype: As yet, its antigen is unknown.

V usage is TRBV7-9 and J usage is TRBJ2-7, with D tentatively TRBD1 (6 bases). The input for sequencing was PBMCs, taken before the yellow fever booster vaccination. The sequence was obtained from a man between 18 and 35 years old who received the YFV17D yellow fever vaccine. DNA for the CDR3: TGTGCCAGCAGTTTACAGGGTTTCGACGAGCAGTACGTC. It translates to CASSLQGFDEQYV.